The 5 T cell receptor beta chains in this list originate from one sample, sequenced in a study of blood T cell repertoires in COVID-19. TCRdb's table, derived via immunoSEQ multiplex PCR, lists solely in-frame clones and lacks some. The repertoire holds fewer than 110,000 clones, more than 70% seen once, with about 5.3% in the top ten. Input material: peripheral blood. All receptors come from a man aged 40-49 years with active or convalescent COVID-19.

This chain connects TRBV18 to TRBJ2-7; D possibly corresponds to TRBD2 (6 bases). The CDR3 covers 14 residues. Germline CDR1 reads KGHSH; CDR2 reads LQKENI. V lost 3 bases, J lost 3 bases, and 12 bases lay in between. The CDR3 is CASSPLSEGYEQYF. CDR3 nucleotide sequence: TGTGCCAGCTCACCCTTATCGGAGGGCTACGAGCAGTACTTC.

This chain connects TRBV30 to TRBJ2-7; the match to TRBD2 covers 7 bases. The V gene end was trimmed by 3 bases and the J gene end by 4 bases; junction bases not matched to a gene: 12. The CDR3 spans 15 residues. Germline assignment: CDR1 GTSNPN and CDR2 SVGIG (reference sequence). CDR3 amino acids: CAWRVISGIRYEQYF. The CDR3 DNA reads TGTGCCTGGAGAGTGATAAGCGGGATCCGATACGAGCAGTACTTC.

The V gene is TRBV6-6, the J gene TRBJ1-5, with TRBD1 matching 7 bases. The germline V gene has CDR1 MNHNY and CDR2 SVGAGI (reference sequence). The CDR3 totals 16 residues. V was clipped by 4 bases and J by 1 base; unmatched bases: 7. The DNA of the CDR3 is TGTGCCAGCAGTTTGGTAGGGGGCTCGAGCAATCAGCCCCAGCATTTT. Its protein is CASSLVGGSSNQPQHF.

In its sample, this clone was seen once. The genes are TRBV7-2 and TRBJ2-2; 7 bases fit TRBD2. J was trimmed by 6 bases and V by 5 bases; bases with no gene match: 15. The germline V gene has CDR1 SGHTA and CDR2 FQGNSA. The CDR3 has 17 residues. The CDR3 sequence: CASSGSTGSGTAGELFF. CDR3 coding DNA: TGTGCCAGCAGCGGTTCCACGGGGAGCGGGACGGCCGGGGAGCTGTTTTTT.

The rearrangement joins TRBV7-2 to TRBJ1-4; 8 bases are shared with TRBD1. With 0 bases clipped from V and 0 bases from J, the junction kept 9 bases outside the gene matches. Germline assignment: CDR1 SGHTA and CDR2 FQGNSA. The CDR3 runs 19 residues. CDR3 amino acids: CASSLARRTGPSTNEKLFF. The DNA for the CDR3 is TGTGCCAGCAGCTTAGCGCGTCGGACAGGGCCCTCAACTAATGAAAAACTGTTTTTT. The full variable domain, completed using reference TRBV7-2 and TRBJ1-4, is GAGVSQSPSNKVTEKGKDVELRCDPISGHTALYWYRQSLGQGLEFLIYFQGNSAPDKSGLPSDRFSAERTGGSVSTLTIQRTQQEDSAVYLCASSLARRTGPSTNEKLFFGSGTQLSVL.